These 5 T cell receptor beta chains were all obtained from the same sample, sequenced in a study of T cells after yellow fever vaccination. From the 5' RACE reads, TCRdb called clonotypes with MiXCR, one entry per CDR3 protein. The sample consists of some 320,000 distinct CDR3 sequences, roughly 4.3% of them appearing once. This sample comprised PBMCs, obtained 15 days after the yellow fever booster vaccination. These receptors were taken from a man younger than 35 who received the YFV17D yellow fever vaccine.

V and J are TRBV7-2 and TRBJ2-1, with D perhaps TRBD2 (5 bases). The germline CDR1 and CDR2 sequences are SGHTA and FQGNSA. CDR3 size: 16 residues. With 1 base removed from V and 0 bases from J, the gap between germline ends came to 10 bases. Written as DNA, the CDR3 is TGTGCCAGCAGCTTAGACAGTGGGAGCTCCTACAATGAGCAGTTCTTC. This sequence encodes CASSLDSGSSYNEQFF.

This clonotype was seen more than once but under ten times. The chain carries TRBV4-2 and TRBJ1-2; 7 bases agree with TRBD1. After removal of 0 bases from V and 0 bases from J, the junction contained 7 bases not matched to a gene. CDR1 is LGHNA, CDR2 YNFKEQ, per germline. The CDR3 has 17 residues. CDR3 region: CASSQDPGTEANYGYTF. Written as DNA, the CDR3 is TGTGCCAGCAGCCAAGATCCAGGGACAGAAGCTAACTATGGCTACACCTTC.

This clonotype was picked up a small number of times. This sequence joins TRBV9 and TRBJ1-3; a possible D gene is TRBD1 (6 bases). V lost 0 bases, J lost 4 bases, and 17 bases lay in between. The germline V gene has CDR1 SGDLS and CDR2 YYNGEE. The CDR3 contains 17 residues. The CDR3 loop is CASSVDSAGGSGNTIYF. For the CDR3, the DNA is TGTGCCAGCAGCGTAGACTCAGCGGGGGGCTCCGGAAACACCATATATTTT.

This clonotype appeared a few times. V usage is TRBV7-9 and J usage is TRBJ2-5, with D tentatively TRBD1 or TRBD2 (5 bases each). V gave up 5 bases and J gave up 5 bases, with 18 bases separating them. Germline loops: CDR1 SEHNR, CDR2 FQNEAQ (reference sequence). The CDR3 length is 15 residues. CDR3 DNA: TGTGCCAGCAGCATCGGGACCCTACTAGGGGAGACCCAGTACTTC. Amino acids: CASSIGTLLGETQYF.

This clonotype was seen a handful of times. The chain combines TRBV27 with TRBJ2-7; possibly TRBD1 for D (7 bases). Trimming stripped 6 bases from V and 7 bases from J, with 16 bases between. This CDR3 contains 13 residues. Germline CDR1 reads MNHEY; CDR2 reads SMNVEV (reference sequence). The CDR3 here is CASSWQGGGEQYV. The CDR3, as DNA: TGTGCCAGCAGCTGGCAGGGGGGTGGGGAGCAGTACGTC.